The entry below describes one T cell receptor (beta chain). Antigen unknown. The data derive from a study of T cells in severe cutaneous drug reactions. Turning to the study itself: RegiSCAR criteria gave all enrolled patients a probable or definite SJS/TEN or DRESS diagnosis. Notes on the study in general: TRBV12-4 use rose strongly in carbamazepine-induced Stevens-Johnson syndrome or toxic epidermal necrolysis, averaging roughly 32% in blister cells and approximately 5.5% in PBMC.

Carbamazepine had induced Stevens-Johnson syndrome or toxic epidermal necrolysis in the sequenced donors. Bulk and single-cell libraries used iRepertoire multiplex PCR with TCR subtype-specific primers. Bulk TCR libraries started from roughly 100-500 ng RNA per sample. Reanalyzing the multiplex PCR reads, TCRdb keeps one entry per CDR3 protein, without DNA. This table lists more than 20,000 distinct CDR3 sequences. The CDR3 extends over 16 amino acids. Germline loops: CDR1 LGHNA, CDR2 YSLEER. The chain is built from TRBV4-3 and TRBJ1-2; the TCRdb D gene call, TRBD1, has no DNA to confirm it. The receptor was derived from a human donor with toxic epidermal necrolysis, a severe cutaneous drug reaction. The sample consisted of PBMCs. Here the CDR3 reads CASTRDRARGNYGYTF.